This entry concerns a single T cell receptor (beta chain). Some clones are missing from TCRdb's copy, which holds only in-frame ones; the method was immunoSEQ multiplex PCR. Here the sample table reports more than 110,000 clones. The data were taken from a study of T cell responses to AZD1222 COVID-19 vaccine. The sequenced sample was peripheral blood. This clonotype was obtained from an adult in good health.

The CDR3 protein is CASGNTHEETQYF. DNA of the CDR3: TGTGCCAGCGGAAACACCCACGAAGAGACCCAGTACTTC. V usage is TRBV18 and J usage is TRBJ2-5; D is unresolved. The germline CDR1 and CDR2 sequences are KGHSH and LQKENI. V lost 8 bases, J lost 3 bases, and 13 bases lay in between. The CDR3 is 13 amino acids.